A single sample gave rise to the 28 T cell receptor beta chains below, sequenced in a study of cytomegalovirus exposure and HLA in healthy donors. PCR used 60 Vbeta primers and 13 Jbeta primers. Measured with immunoSEQ multiplex PCR; TCRdb has only the in-frame clones, and not every one. The sample carries roughly 150,000 clones, 60% to 80% recorded once. The material sequenced was PBMCs. The receptors were sampled from a woman in her twenties or thirties in good health and CMV-seronegative.

This chain joins TRBV18 and TRBJ2-2; the D gene is possibly TRBD2 (5 bases). The V end lost 4 bases, the J end lost 4 bases, and 16 bases lay between the germline ends. Per germline, CDR1 KGHSH and CDR2 LQKENI. This CDR3 has 16 residues. This chain's CDR3 is CASSQIQRAGTGELFF. The CDR3 DNA reads TGTGCCAGCTCACAAATACAGAGGGCTGGCACCGGGGAGCTGTTTTTT.

V usage is TRBV28 and J usage is TRBJ1-1; 7 positions agree with TRBD1. CDR1 MDHEN and CDR2 SYDVKM come from the germline V gene. V shed 6 bases and J 1 base; nucleotides not matched to a gene: 5. The CDR3 length is 14 residues. CDR3 coding DNA: TGTGCCAGCAGACCAGGACAGGCGAACACTGAAGCTTTCTTT. Translating gives CASRPGQANTEAFF.

The count of this clone is one. The CDR3 region is CASSLRQGARNEQFF. The CDR3 nucleotides read TGTGCCAGCAGCCTAAGACAGGGGGCGAGGAATGAGCAGTTCTTC. The V and J genes are TRBV2 and TRBJ2-1; 10 nucleotides agree with TRBD1. The J segment lost 7 bases and the V segment lost 6 bases, leaving 9 bases of the junction unmatched. The CDR3 contains 15 residues. Germline V gene sequence: CDR1 SNHLY, CDR2 FYNNEI.

This clone was found a few times. J is TRBJ2-2 and V is TRBV5-1; 9 nucleotides line up with TRBD1. The CDR3 consists of 15 residues. V was pared by 3 bases and J by 3 bases, with 3 bases of the junction left unmatched. Germline V gene data show CDR1 as SGHRS and CDR2 as YFSETQ. CDR3 sequence: CASSSRTGDTGELFF. The CDR3 nucleotides read TGCGCCAGCAGCTCGCGGACAGGGGACACCGGGGAGCTGTTTTTT.

The gene calls are TRBV6-5 and TRBJ2-7; TRBD1 matches 7 bases. V trimming: 0 bases; J trimming: 2 bases; junction bases outside the gene matches: 7. Looked up from germline, CDR1 is MNHEY and CDR2 is SVGAGI. The length of the CDR3 is 16 residues. The CDR3 DNA reads as TGTGCCAGCAGTTACTCGGGGCAGGGGGAAGCCTACGAGCAGTACTTC. Translation: CASSYSGQGEAYEQYF.

This clone has just one count. This chain connects TRBV29-1 to TRBJ1-6; 7 bases are shared with TRBD1. In germline, CDR1 is SQVTM, CDR2 ANQGSEA. The CDR3 has 13 amino acids. Trimming removed 4 bases from V and 7 bases from J; junction bases left unmatched: 4. CDR3 nucleotides: TGCAGCGTTGTGGAGACAGGGAATTCACCCCTCCACTTT. Translated: CSVVETGNSPLHF.

This chain joins TRBV27 and TRBJ1-5; the D gene is possibly TRBD1 (5 bases). V gave up 5 bases and J gave up 2 bases, with 13 bases separating them. The CDR3 is 15 amino acids. Germline CDR1 reads MNHEY; CDR2 reads SMNVEV (reference sequence). The CDR3 DNA reads as TGTGCCAGCAGTCCCTGGGCCAGGGGCAATCAGCCCCAGCATTTT. This sequence encodes CASSPWARGNQPQHF.

The CDR3 region is CASSRGQIRDTIYF. CDR3 nucleotide sequence: TGTGCCAGCAGCAGGGGACAGATAAGGGACACCATATATTTT. V gene TRBV9 combines with J gene TRBJ1-3; 7 bases line up with TRBD1. The length of the CDR3 is 14 residues. Per the germline V gene, CDR1 is SGDLS and CDR2 is YYNGEE. After removal of 4 bases from V and 8 bases from J, the junction contained 9 bases not matched to a gene.

The V call is TRBV2, the J call TRBJ2-3, with 7 bases aligning to TRBD2. The V gene end was trimmed by 7 bases and the J gene end by 2 bases; junction bases not matched to a gene: 9. CDR1 SNHLY and CDR2 FYNNEI come from the germline V gene. The CDR3 sequence is 15 residues long. The CDR3 DNA sequence: TGTGCCAGCACCCCCACGGGGGGAAACACAGATACGCAGTATTTT. As protein: CASTPTGGNTDTQYF.

CDR3 protein: CASRPRDSSGNTIYF. CDR3 coding DNA: TGTGCCAGCAGACCGCGGGACAGCTCTGGAAACACCATATATTTT. The V and J genes are TRBV6-5 and TRBJ1-3, with 7 positions matching TRBD1. Germline assignment: CDR1 MNHEY and CDR2 SVGAGI. The J segment lost 0 bases and the V segment lost 6 bases, leaving 5 bases of the junction unmatched. This CDR3 is built from 15 residues.

The chain is built from TRBV30 and TRBJ1-1; D is unclear. There are 11 residues in the CDR3. Trimming stripped 5 bases from V and 8 bases from J, with 12 bases between. Germline CDR1 is GTSNPN and CDR2 is SVGIG (reference sequence). This chain's CDR3 is CAWADDIEAFF. CDR3 DNA: TGTGCCTGGGCCGATGACATAGAAGCTTTCTTT.

The chain has TRBV7-2 and TRBJ2-1; 8 nucleotides line up with TRBD1. This CDR3 is built from 12 residues. CDR1 is SGHTA, CDR2 FQGNSA, per germline. V dropped 8 bases and J dropped 7; count of bases not matched to a gene: 4. The CDR3: CASQGAPNEQFF. CDR3 DNA: TGTGCCAGCCAGGGGGCCCCGAATGAGCAGTTCTTC.

This clone has a handful of counts. V gene TRBV6-5 combines with J gene TRBJ2-7; 12 bases are shared with TRBD1. Looked up from germline, CDR1 is MNHEY and CDR2 is SVGAGI. This CDR3 has 16 amino acids. The ends lost 4 bases at V and 6 bases at J; junction bases unmatched: 10. CDR3 nucleotide sequence: TGTGCCAGCAGTTTACCGGGACAGGGGGCGCGGGGCGAGCAGTACTTC. It yields the protein CASSLPGQGARGEQYF.

The V call is TRBV7-9, the J call TRBJ2-2, with D possibly matching TRBD1 (6 bases). The ends were cut back, 6 bases at V and 4 bases at J, with 18 bases in the middle. This CDR3 has 16 amino acids. Germline CDR1 and CDR2: SEHNR and FQNEAQ (reference sequence). The chain's CDR3 is CASRHTGQGITGELFF. The CDR3 coding sequence is TGTGCCAGCAGACACACGGGTCAGGGGATCACCGGGGAGCTGTTTTTT.

This rearrangement joins TRBV18 to TRBJ1-3; the match to TRBD1 covers 8 bases. From germline, CDR1 is KGHSH and CDR2 LQKENI. Trimming at V came to 3 bases and at J to 4 bases, leaving 11 bases not matched to a gene. The CDR3 extends over 17 amino acids. CDR3 loop: CASSPSRQGLAGNTIYF. The CDR3 DNA is TGTGCCAGCTCACCGTCCCGACAGGGGTTAGCCGGAAACACCATATATTTT.

The J gene is TRBJ1-6, the V gene TRBV5-5, with D hard to call. The CDR3 contains 14 residues. The germline gives CDR1 SGHKS, CDR2 YYEKEE (reference sequence). Trimming stripped 2 bases from V and 5 bases from J, with 8 bases between. The CDR3 coding sequence is TGTGCCAGCAGCTTTGGCAGGAATAATTCACCCCTCCACTTT. Translated, it gives CASSFGRNNSPLHF.

CDR3 DNA: TGTGCCAGCAGCTTAAGACAGGGTGAAGGTGGCTACACCTTC. It translates to CASSLRQGEGGYTF. This chain uses TRBV13 with TRBJ1-2, with 7 positions matching TRBD1. This CDR3 contains 14 residues. The germline V gene has CDR1 PRHDT and CDR2 FYEKMQ (reference sequence). Trimming cost V 2 bases and J 7 bases; bases outside gene matches: 7.

The sample holds many counts of this clone. The chain combines TRBV25-1 with TRBJ2-2; D is unclear. The V end was cut by 3 bases, the J end by 11 bases, with 16 bases between. Germline CDR1 and CDR2: MGHDK and SYGVNS. CDR3 size: 14 residues. CDR3 region: CASSDLTVAEELFF. DNA for the CDR3: TGTGCCAGCAGTGACCTCACCGTCGCAGAAGAGCTGTTTTTT.

The chain uses TRBV5-1 and TRBJ1-1, with D unclear. The CDR3 totals 12 residues. V lost 1 base to trimming and J lost 5 bases, with 6 bases between them. Germline V gives CDR1 SGHRS, CDR2 YFSETQ. CDR3 loop: CASSLTETEAFF. DNA for the CDR3: TGCGCCAGCAGCTTGACGGAGACTGAAGCTTTCTTT.

This chain connects TRBV5-1 to TRBJ2-3, with 10 bases lining up with TRBD1. Germline loops: CDR1 SGHRS, CDR2 YFSETQ. V shed 0 bases, J shed 1 base, and the junction held 2 bases outside the gene matches. The length of the CDR3 is 16 residues. CDR3 sequence reads: CASSLDGTGGTDTQYF. Here the CDR3 DNA reads TGCGCCAGCAGCTTGGACGGGACAGGGGGCACAGATACGCAGTATTTT.

This chain uses TRBV6-6 with TRBJ2-3, with 7 bases lining up with TRBD1. CDR1 is MNHNY and CDR2 is SVGAGI in the germline V gene (reference sequence). The V and J ends lost 4 bases and 13 bases, in that order; junction bases with no gene match: 8. The length of the CDR3 is 12 residues. The CDR3 reads CASSSPTGSEYF. CDR3 nucleotide sequence: TGTGCCAGCAGTTCCCCGACAGGGAGCGAGTATTTT.

The J gene is TRBJ1-1, the V gene TRBV2; D gene uncertain. The CDR3 loop spans 15 amino acids. Germline V CDR1 and CDR2: SNHLY, FYNNEI. V lost 5 bases and J lost 1, with 14 bases in between. The CDR3 region is CASSQRSGPNTEAFF. The CDR3 coding sequence is TGTGCCAGCAGTCAGCGGTCGGGTCCGAACACTGAAGCTTTCTTT.

The rearrangement joins TRBV9 to TRBJ1-2, with D hard to call. The V and J ends lost 0 bases and 9 bases respectively, with 6 bases between them. The germline V gene has CDR1 SGDLS and CDR2 YYNGEE. This CDR3 is built from 11 residues. CDR3: CASSVEHRYTF. The CDR3 bases are TGTGCCAGCAGCGTAGAACACCGCTACACCTTC.

The chain joins TRBV5-6 to TRBJ1-2, with D possibly matching TRBD1 (5 bases). The CDR3 totals 14 residues. V was cut by 0 bases and J by 5 bases, with 11 bases left in between. From germline, CDR1 is SGHDT and CDR2 YYEEEE. CDR3 nucleotide sequence: TGTGCCAGCAGCTTGGACCAGGGAATTTATGGCTACACCTTC. The encoded protein is CASSLDQGIYGYTF.

The V call is TRBV18, the J call TRBJ1-1; 8 bases are a match to TRBD1. V trimming: 3 bases; J trimming: 4 bases; junction bases outside the gene matches: 10. CDR3 length: 16 residues. Germline assignment: CDR1 KGHSH and CDR2 LQKENI. CDR3 nucleotide sequence: TGTGCCAGCTCACCCCTCATGGACAGGGTGGGCACTGAAGCTTTCTTT. This translates into CASSPLMDRVGTEAFF.

The chain employs TRBV4-2 and TRBJ2-3, with 8 bases lining up with TRBD2. Germline trimming cut 5 bases from V and 2 bases from J; bases unmatched to any gene: 9. Germline CDR1 and CDR2: LGHNA and YNFKEQ. This CDR3 is 16 amino acids long. CDR3 DNA: TGTGCCAGCAGCACACGCGGGGGGCAGACCACAGATACGCAGTATTTT. Translating it yields CASSTRGGQTTDTQYF.

The chain uses TRBV7-9 and TRBJ1-5; 7 bases line up with TRBD1. Germline CDR1 SEHNR, CDR2 FQNEAQ (reference sequence). This CDR3 comprises 15 residues. J lost 4 bases, V lost 5 bases, and 8 bases had no gene match. CDR3 nucleotide sequence: TGTGCCAGCAGCGACCGGGACAGATCAAATCAGCCCCAGCATTTT. This encodes CASSDRDRSNQPQHF.

This chain connects TRBV6-1 to TRBJ1-2, with D possibly TRBD1 on 6 matching bases. V dropped 0 bases and J dropped 0 bases, with 8 bases sitting between them. In germline, CDR1 is MNHNS, CDR2 SASEGT. The CDR3 spans 15 residues. The CDR3 DNA sequence: TGTGCCAGCAGTGAAGCGTGGGGGCCTAACTATGGCTACACCTTC. The encoded protein is CASSEAWGPNYGYTF.